The 15 T cell receptor beta chains below all came from one sample that was sequenced in a study of CD8+ T cells in alopecia areata. Extracted from the samples, RNA was reverse transcribed into cDNA to serve as the sequencing template. Measured with immunoSEQ multiplex PCR; TCRdb has only the in-frame clones, and not every one. The sample includes 200,000 to 250,000 clones, more than 45% seen only once; the top ten take around 1.4%. Indicated treatment: oral pan-JAK inhibitor, 5-10 mg twice daily. Source: CD4+ T cells sorted from blood, taken at week 4, from a patient treated with tofacitinib. The receptors shown here come from a human donor with alopecia areata.

The chain carries TRBV5-1 and TRBJ2-1, with no clear D. Between the trimmed V and J ends, which lost 4 bases and 1 base, there was a span of 12 bases. Germline CDR1 and CDR2: SGHRS and YFSETQ. The CDR3 runs 15 residues. CDR3 in amino acids: CASSPNQQSYNEQFF. For the CDR3, the DNA is TGCGCCAGCAGCCCTAACCAGCAATCCTACAATGAGCAGTTCTTC.

This clone was observed a handful of times. The rearrangement uses TRBV19 and TRBJ2-3; 10 bases are a match to TRBD1. CDR1 and CDR2 from the germline V gene are LNHDA and SQIVND (reference sequence). This CDR3 has 14 amino acids. J gave up 6 bases and V 5 bases, and 5 bases lay outside the gene matches. The CDR3 coding sequence is TGTGCCAGTAGTCCTCGGACAGGGGGGGATACGCAGTATTTT. Protein product: CASSPRTGGDTQYF.

This clone has more than one count but fewer than ten. The chain links TRBV29-1 to TRBJ1-1; D unresolved. The germline V and J ends were trimmed by 1 base and 2 bases, with 11 bases remaining between them. Germline V lookup: CDR1 SQVTM, CDR2 ANQGSEA. The CDR3 runs 14 residues. The CDR3 DNA reads TGCAGCGTTGAAGGGAGACACCATAACACTGAAGCTTTCTTT. Residues: CSVEGRHHNTEAFF.

The chain carries TRBV6-6 and TRBJ1-1; D is unresolved. This CDR3 spans 13 amino acids. Germline loops: CDR1 MNHNY, CDR2 SVGAGI (reference sequence). V shed 7 bases and J shed 1 base, with 10 bases lying between them. The CDR3 sequence: CASIWDPNTEAFF. The CDR3, as DNA: TGTGCCAGCATCTGGGATCCGAACACTGAAGCTTTCTTT.

This chain joins TRBV27 and TRBJ2-7, with no clear D. This CDR3 contains 11 residues. Trimming pared 4 bases from V and 4 bases from J, leaving 5 bases between. The germline V gene has CDR1 MNHEY and CDR2 SMNVEV (reference sequence). CDR3 region: CASSSQYEQYF. The CDR3 DNA follows: TGTGCCAGCAGTTCTCAGTACGAGCAGTACTTC.

This chain uses TRBV6-1 with TRBJ1-2; possibly TRBD1 for D (5 bases). The germline V and J ends were trimmed by 0 bases and 5 bases, with 7 bases remaining between them. This CDR3 comprises 13 residues. Germline CDR1 is MNHNS and CDR2 is SASEGT. The CDR3 coding sequence is TGTGCCAGCAGTGAAGCCCCAGGGTATGGCTACACCTTC. It translates to CASSEAPGYGYTF.

The genes are TRBV5-6 and TRBJ1-6; D is uncertain. Looked up from germline, CDR1 is SGHDT and CDR2 is YYEEEE. V was trimmed by 3 bases and J by 8 bases, leaving 9 bases between them. This CDR3 is 13 amino acids long. The CDR3 nucleotides read TGTGCCAGCAGCTCAGAGTGGGATTCACCCCTCCACTTT. It is translated as CASSSEWDSPLHF.

The V gene is TRBV9, the J gene TRBJ2-1, with TRBD2 matching over 7 bases. The CDR3 runs 11 residues. Looked up from germline, CDR1 is SGDLS and CDR2 is YYNGEE. J lost 14 bases, V lost 3 bases, and 5 bases had no gene match. As DNA, the CDR3 is TGTGCCAGCAGCGCCGACCGGGAGGAGTTCTTC. Translation gives CASSADREEFF.

A word on this clone: Other DNA sequences in this sample translate to the same CDR3. This chain joins TRBV29-1 and TRBJ2-1; tentative D call: TRBD2 (5 bases). The CDR3 totals 12 residues. Trimming left V 4 bases short and J 5 bases short, with 9 bases between. The germline CDR1 and CDR2 sequences are SQVTM and ANQGSEA. The CDR3, as DNA: TGCAGCGTTGTCCGGGGTAACAATGAGCAGTTCTTC. Its protein is CSVVRGNNEQFF.

This clone was seen more than once but under ten times. The rearrangement links TRBV30 to TRBJ1-2; tentative D call: TRBD1 (5 bases). V lost 4 bases and J lost 4, with 13 bases in between. Germline CDR1 GTSNPN, CDR2 SVGIG (reference sequence). The CDR3 has 13 amino acids. CDR3 residues: CAWTLGETYGYTF. CDR3 in DNA: TGTGCCTGGACCTTGGGGGAAACCTATGGCTACACCTTC.

CDR3 in DNA: TGTGCCAGCAGTCCGGGACAGGGGACACCCCTCCACTTT. Translation: CASSPGQGTPLHF. J is TRBJ1-6 and V is TRBV27, with TRBD1 identical over 10 bases. Losses at the gene ends were 5 bases for V and 11 bases for J; bases not matched to a gene: 3. CDR3 length equals 13 residues. Germline assignment: CDR1 MNHEY and CDR2 SMNVEV (reference sequence).

The chain combines TRBV11-2 with TRBJ2-6; 7 bases match TRBD1. The CDR3 consists of 13 residues. With 5 bases clipped from V and 13 bases from J, the junction kept 8 bases outside the gene matches. Germline-derived CDR1 and CDR2 are SGHAT and FQNNGV. CDR3 sequence (DNA): TGTGCCAGCAGCCCGACAGGGACAGATGTCCTGACTTTC. Translating it yields CASSPTGTDVLTF.

This clone was detected only a few times. V gene TRBV4-3 combines with J gene TRBJ1-1; D is unresolved. V dropped 2 bases and J dropped 1 base, with 8 bases sitting between them. The germline CDR1 and CDR2 sequences are LGHNA and YSLEER. The CDR3 extends over 14 amino acids. The CDR3 DNA reads TGCGCCAGCAGCCAATTAGGGAGGAACACTGAAGCTTTCTTT. The encoded protein is CASSQLGRNTEAFF.

The chain employs TRBV5-1 and TRBJ2-3; D might be TRBD2 (6 bases). V lost 3 bases and J lost 8, with 16 bases in between. This CDR3 has 14 amino acids. Germline loops: CDR1 SGHRS, CDR2 YFSETQ. In DNA form, the CDR3 reads TGCGCCAGCAGCTGGGACTCGACTTCGGCTACGCAGTATTTT. Translated: CASSWDSTSATQYF.

The chain has TRBV4-2 and TRBJ1-3, with unresolved D. V gave up 0 bases and J gave up 2 bases, with 8 bases separating them. The CDR3 has 15 residues. Germline lookup yields CDR1 LGHNA and CDR2 YNFKEQ. CDR3 bases: TGTGCCAGCAGCCAAGAGGGAGGAGCTGGAAACACCATATATTTT. It codes for CASSQEGGAGNTIYF.